This T cell receptor (beta chain) was sequenced for a study of T cells after posttransplantation cyclophosphamide. Findings of the study overall: TRB clonality was highly associated with recipient CMV seropositivity and reactivation. Donor-recipient repertoire similarity was low at 1-2 months, rising over year one. TRB overlap between skin or GI tissue T cells and blood was limited.

There are 13 residues in the CDR3. CDR1 is SQVTM, CDR2 ANQGSEA, per germline. Trimming took off 7 bases at V and 0 bases at J, with 10 bases between the two ends. About this clone: Its specificity is not known.

The protocol was immunoSEQ multiplex PCR, while the TCRdb copy is restricted to in-frame clones and leaves out a portion. This sample has about 52,000 clones; 70% to 90% occur once, and the top ten carry about 2.6%. Sequencing was carried out using PBMCs. V and J are TRBV29-1 and TRBJ1-5; D is unresolved. The sequence was collected from a man aged 25-45 years with a blood cancer, CMV-positive, and with a related stem cell donor. CDR3 sequence reads: CSASAGSNQPQHF. CDR3 nucleotides: TGCAGCGCCTCAGCGGGTAGCAATCAGCCCCAGCATTTT.